This T cell receptor beta chain was recovered during a study of blood T cell repertoires in COVID-19 (dated by TCRdb to about 2020). Turning to the overall study: The collaborator samples originated in the United States, Italy and Spain and spanned the acute and convalescent phases of COVID-19. The prospective study material was composed of cDNA or gDNA derived from T cells, B-cell-depleted T cells, or PBMCs. Deeply sampled blood TCRbeta repertoires from subjects exposed to, actively infected with, or recovered from COVID-19 were included in the dataset. The repertoires were released in a freely available public database meant as a resource for research on the immune response to SARS-CoV-2. Samples came from the ongoing ImmuneRACE study (first 160 participants) plus 1,254 subjects from 6 global collaborators. A de-identified subject ID, COVID-19 status, age in years and sex were almost always included in the sample metadata. HLA class I and class II types, where available, came from metadata supplied by the sample provider rather than from assay-based typing. General conclusions and limits of the study: The amount of clinical and demographic metadata varied by source and participant and was provided uncurated.

CDR3 length: 14 amino acids, cysteine to phenylalanine. Left in the record is the CDR3 DNA by itself, 42 bases read in frame from the first base. Via the germline V gene, CDR1 is SNHLY and CDR2 FYNNEI. Trimming removed 6 bases from V and 3 bases from J, leaving 15 bases between the germline ends. In regard to this clone: Its antigen is unknown. Base qualities are missing; no much larger clone stands one base away.

The collaborating institutions used their own protocols to collect whole blood in K2EDTA tubes. Collaborator samples were shipped for TCRbeta analysis as frozen whole blood, isolated PBMCs, or DNA extracted from either sample type. TCRbeta CDR3 regions were amplified from genomic DNA by means of the immunoSEQ Assay, a bias-controlled multiplex PCR. As for the original processing: The number of nucleated cells in each sample was estimated by amplification of reference gene primers within the assay. To quantify the absolute abundance of each unique TCRbeta CDR3 rearrangement, sequence reads were collapsed and filtered. For each sample, productive Simpson clonality was calculated as the square root of Simpson's diversity index over productive rearrangements. What TCRdb holds here is the immuneACCESS table cut down to in-frame rearrangements. Part of the clones is not present; checked against another copy, under half of the missing clones reflect an unresolved V gene, and the others are unexplained. D and trimming were read from the DNA, whereas the V and J calls and clone size are those reported in that table. For this sample there are fewer than 150,000 clones; approximately 80% appear just once. Approximately 6.6% of the sample goes to the ten largest clones.

This sequence was found in a human donor in a cohort sampled during active COVID-19. The V and J segments used are TRBV2 and TRBJ2-7, with a tentative D gene TRBD1 over 6 matching bases. The sequencing sample was made of peripheral blood. At the DNA level, the sequence is TGTGCCAGCAGCCAATCTCAGGGGATCTACGAGCAGTACTTC. Translated, it gives CASSQSQGIYEQYF.